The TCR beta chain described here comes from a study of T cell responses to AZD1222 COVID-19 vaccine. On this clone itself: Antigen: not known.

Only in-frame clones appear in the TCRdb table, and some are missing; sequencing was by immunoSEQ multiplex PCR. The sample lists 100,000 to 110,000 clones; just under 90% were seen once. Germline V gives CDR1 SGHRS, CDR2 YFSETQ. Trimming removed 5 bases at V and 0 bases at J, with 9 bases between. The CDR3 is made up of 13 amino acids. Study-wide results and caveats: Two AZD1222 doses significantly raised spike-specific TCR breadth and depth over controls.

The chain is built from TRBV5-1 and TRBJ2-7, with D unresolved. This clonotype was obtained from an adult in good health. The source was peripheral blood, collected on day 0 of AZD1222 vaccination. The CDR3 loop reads CASSSGVSYEQYF. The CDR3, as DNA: TGCGCCAGCAGTAGTGGAGTCTCCTACGAGCAGTACTTC.